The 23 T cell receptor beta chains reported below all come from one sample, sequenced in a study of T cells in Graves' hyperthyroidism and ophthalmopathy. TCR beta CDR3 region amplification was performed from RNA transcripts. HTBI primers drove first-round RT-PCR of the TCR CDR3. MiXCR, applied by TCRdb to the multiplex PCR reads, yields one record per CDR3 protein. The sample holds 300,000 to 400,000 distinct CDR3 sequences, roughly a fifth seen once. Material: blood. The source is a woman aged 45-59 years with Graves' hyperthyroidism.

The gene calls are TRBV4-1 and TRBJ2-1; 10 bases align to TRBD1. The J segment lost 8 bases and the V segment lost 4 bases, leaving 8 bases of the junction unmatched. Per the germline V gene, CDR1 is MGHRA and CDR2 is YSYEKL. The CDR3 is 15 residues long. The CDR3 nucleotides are TGCGCCAGCAGCCTAGCGGGACAGGGGAGCGATGAGCAGTTCTTC. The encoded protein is CASSLAGQGSDEQFF.

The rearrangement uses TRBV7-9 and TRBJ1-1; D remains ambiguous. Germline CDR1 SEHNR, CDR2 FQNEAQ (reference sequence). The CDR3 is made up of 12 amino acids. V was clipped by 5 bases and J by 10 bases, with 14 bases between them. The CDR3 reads CASSPPIGGAFF. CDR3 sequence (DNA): TGTGCCAGCAGCCCCCCTATTGGTGGAGCTTTCTTT. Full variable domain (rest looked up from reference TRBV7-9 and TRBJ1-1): DTGVSQNPRHKITKRGQNVTFRCDPISEHNRLYWYRQTLGQGPEFLTYFQNEAQLEKSRLLSDRFSAERPKGSFSTLEIQRTEQGDSAMYLCASSPPIGGAFFGQGTRLTVV.

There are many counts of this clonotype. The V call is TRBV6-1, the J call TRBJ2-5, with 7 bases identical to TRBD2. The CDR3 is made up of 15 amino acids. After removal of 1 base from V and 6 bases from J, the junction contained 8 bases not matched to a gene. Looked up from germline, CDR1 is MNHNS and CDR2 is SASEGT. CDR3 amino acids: CASSEGWEGLKTQYF. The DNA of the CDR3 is TGTGCCAGCAGTGAAGGGTGGGAGGGCCTCAAGACCCAGTACTTC.

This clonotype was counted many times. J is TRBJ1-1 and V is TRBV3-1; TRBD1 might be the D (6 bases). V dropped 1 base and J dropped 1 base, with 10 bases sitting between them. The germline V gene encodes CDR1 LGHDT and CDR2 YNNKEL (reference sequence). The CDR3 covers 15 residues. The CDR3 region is CASSQGGGQNTEAFF. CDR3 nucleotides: TGTGCCAGCAGCCAAGGGGGGGGACAGAACACTGAAGCTTTCTTT.

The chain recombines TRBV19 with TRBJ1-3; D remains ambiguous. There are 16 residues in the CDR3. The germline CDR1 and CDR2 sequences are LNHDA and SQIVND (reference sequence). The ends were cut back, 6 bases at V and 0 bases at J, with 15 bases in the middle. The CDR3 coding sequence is TGTGCCAGTAGACGAACAGAGGGAGGCTCTGGAAACACCATATATTTT. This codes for CASRRTEGGSGNTIYF.

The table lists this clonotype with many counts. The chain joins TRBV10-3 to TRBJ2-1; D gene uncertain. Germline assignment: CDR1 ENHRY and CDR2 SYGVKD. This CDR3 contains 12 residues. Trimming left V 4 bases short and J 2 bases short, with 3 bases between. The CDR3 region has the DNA TGTGCCATCAGTGGCCCCTACAATGAGCAGTTCTTC. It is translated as CAISGPYNEQFF.

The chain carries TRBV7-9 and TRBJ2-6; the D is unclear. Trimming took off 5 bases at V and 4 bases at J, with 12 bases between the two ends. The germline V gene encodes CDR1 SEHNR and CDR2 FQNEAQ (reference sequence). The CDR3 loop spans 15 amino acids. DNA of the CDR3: TGTGCCAGCAGCGCCACAATGGAAGGGGCCAACGTCCTGACTTTC. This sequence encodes CASSATMEGANVLTF.

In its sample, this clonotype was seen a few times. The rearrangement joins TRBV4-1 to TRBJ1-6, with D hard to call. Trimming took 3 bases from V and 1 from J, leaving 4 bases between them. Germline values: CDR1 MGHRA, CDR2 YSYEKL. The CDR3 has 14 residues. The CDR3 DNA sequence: TGCGCCAGCAGCCAGGGGTCCTATAATTCACCCCTCCACTTT. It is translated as CASSQGSYNSPLHF.

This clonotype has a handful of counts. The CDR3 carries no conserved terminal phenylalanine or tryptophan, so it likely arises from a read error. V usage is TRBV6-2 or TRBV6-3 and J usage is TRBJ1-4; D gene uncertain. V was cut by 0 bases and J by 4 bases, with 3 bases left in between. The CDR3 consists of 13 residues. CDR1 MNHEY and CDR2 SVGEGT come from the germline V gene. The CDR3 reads CASSYSSNEKLFL. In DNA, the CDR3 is TGTGCCAGCAGTTACTCGAGTAATGAAAAACTGTTTCTT.

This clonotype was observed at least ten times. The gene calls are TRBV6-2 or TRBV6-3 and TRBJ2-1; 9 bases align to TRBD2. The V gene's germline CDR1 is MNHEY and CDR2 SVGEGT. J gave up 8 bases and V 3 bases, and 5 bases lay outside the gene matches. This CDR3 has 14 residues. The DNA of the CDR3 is TGTGCCAGCAGTTATGGCGGGGGGGCCGATGAGCAGTTCTTC. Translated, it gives CASSYGGGADEQFF.

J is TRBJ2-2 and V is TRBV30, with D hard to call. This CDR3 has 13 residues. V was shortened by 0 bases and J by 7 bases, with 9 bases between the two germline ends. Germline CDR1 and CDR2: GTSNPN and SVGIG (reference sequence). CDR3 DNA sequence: TGTGCCTGGAGTGTATCTTTCGGCGGGGAGCTGTTTTTT. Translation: CAWSVSFGGELFF.

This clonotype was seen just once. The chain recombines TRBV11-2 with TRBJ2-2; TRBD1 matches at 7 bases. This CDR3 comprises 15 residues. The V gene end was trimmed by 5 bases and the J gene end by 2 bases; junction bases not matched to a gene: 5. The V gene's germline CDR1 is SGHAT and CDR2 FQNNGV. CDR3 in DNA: TGTGCCAGCAGCAAAACAGGGGAAAACACCGGGGAGCTGTTTTTT. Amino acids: CASSKTGENTGELFF.

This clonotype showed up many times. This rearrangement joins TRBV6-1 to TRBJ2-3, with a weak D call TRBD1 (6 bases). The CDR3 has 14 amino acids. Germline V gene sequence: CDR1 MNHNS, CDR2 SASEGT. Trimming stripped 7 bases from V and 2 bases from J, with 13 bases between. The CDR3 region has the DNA TGTGCCAGCACCCCCGACAGGTTCACAGATACGCAGTATTTT. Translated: CASTPDRFTDTQYF.

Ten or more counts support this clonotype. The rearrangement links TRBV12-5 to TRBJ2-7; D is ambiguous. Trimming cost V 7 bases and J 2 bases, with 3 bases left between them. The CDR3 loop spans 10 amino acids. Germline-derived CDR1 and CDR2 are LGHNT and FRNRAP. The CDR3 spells CASEPYEQYF. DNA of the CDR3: TGTGCTAGTGAACCCTACGAGCAGTACTTC.

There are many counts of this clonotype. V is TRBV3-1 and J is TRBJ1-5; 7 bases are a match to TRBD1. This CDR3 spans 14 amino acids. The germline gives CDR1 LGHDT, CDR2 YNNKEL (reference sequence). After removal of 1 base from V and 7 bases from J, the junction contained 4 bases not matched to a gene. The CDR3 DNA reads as TGTGCCAGCAGCCAAGCGACAGGGCTCCAGCCCCAGCATTTT. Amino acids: CASSQATGLQPQHF.

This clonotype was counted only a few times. This chain's CDR3 is CAWGAGTGNQPQHF. DNA of the CDR3: TGTGCCTGGGGGGCAGGGACCGGCAATCAGCCCCAGCATTTT. The genes are TRBV7-9 and TRBJ1-5; possibly TRBD1 for D (6 bases). CDR1 is SEHNR and CDR2 is FQNEAQ in the germline V gene (reference sequence). The CDR3 runs to 14 residues. Trimming removed 11 bases from V and 2 bases from J, with 16 bases in between.

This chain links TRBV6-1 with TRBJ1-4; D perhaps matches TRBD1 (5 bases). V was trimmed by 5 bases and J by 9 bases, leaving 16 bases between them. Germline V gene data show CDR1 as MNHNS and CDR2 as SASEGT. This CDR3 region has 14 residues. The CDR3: CASSSNWDSKKLFF. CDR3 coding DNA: TGTGCCAGCAGTTCCAATTGGGACTCCAAAAAACTGTTTTTT.

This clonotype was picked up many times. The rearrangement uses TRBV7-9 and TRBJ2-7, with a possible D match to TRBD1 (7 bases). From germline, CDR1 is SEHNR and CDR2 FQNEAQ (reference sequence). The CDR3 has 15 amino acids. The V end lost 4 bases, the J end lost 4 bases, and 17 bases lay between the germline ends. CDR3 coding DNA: TGTGCCAGCAGCTCAACAGGGGTGGGAGGATACGAGCAGTACTTC. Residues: CASSSTGVGGYEQYF.

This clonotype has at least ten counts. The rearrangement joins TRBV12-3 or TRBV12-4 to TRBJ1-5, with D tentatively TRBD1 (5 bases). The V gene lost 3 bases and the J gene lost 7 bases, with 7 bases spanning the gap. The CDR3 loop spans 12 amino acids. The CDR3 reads CASSLGHQPQHF. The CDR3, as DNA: TGTGCCAGCAGTTTGGGGCACCAGCCCCAGCATTTT.

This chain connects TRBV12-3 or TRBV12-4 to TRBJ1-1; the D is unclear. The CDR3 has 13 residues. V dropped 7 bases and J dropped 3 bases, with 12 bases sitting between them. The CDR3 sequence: CASTYGTDTEAFF. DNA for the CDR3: TGTGCCAGCACTTACGGTACGGACACTGAAGCTTTCTTT.

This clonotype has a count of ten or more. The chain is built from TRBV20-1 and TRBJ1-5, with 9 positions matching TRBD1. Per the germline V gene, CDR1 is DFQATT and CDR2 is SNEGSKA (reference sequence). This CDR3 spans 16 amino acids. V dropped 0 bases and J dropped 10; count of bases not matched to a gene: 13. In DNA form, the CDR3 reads TGCAGTGCTAGAGATGGGGGACAGGGCCCCTTCGTTCCCCAGCATTTT. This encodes CSARDGGQGPFVPQHF.

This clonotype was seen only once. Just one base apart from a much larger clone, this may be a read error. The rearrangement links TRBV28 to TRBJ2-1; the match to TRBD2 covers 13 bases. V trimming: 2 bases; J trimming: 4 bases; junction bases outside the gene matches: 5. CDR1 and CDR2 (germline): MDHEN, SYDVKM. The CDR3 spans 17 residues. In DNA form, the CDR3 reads TGTGCCAGCAGTTTAGTACTAGCGGGGGGGGCGTACAATGAGCAGTTCTTC. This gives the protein CASSLVLAGGAYNEQFF. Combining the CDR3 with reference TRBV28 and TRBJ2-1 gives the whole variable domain DVKVTQSSRYLVKRTGEKVFLECVQDMDHENMFWYRQDPGLGLRLIYFSYDVKMKEKGDIPEGYSVSREKKERFSLILESASTNQTSMYLCASSLVLAGGAYNEQFFGPGTRLTVL.

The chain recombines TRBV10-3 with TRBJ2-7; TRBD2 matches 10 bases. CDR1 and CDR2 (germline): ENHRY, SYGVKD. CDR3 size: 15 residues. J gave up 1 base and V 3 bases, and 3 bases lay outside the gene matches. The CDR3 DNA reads TGTGCCATCAGTGAAGTTAGCGGGGGGTCCTACGAGCAGTACTTC. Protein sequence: CAISEVSGGSYEQYF.